The T cell receptor (beta chain) under discussion was sequenced for a study of cytomegalovirus exposure and HLA in healthy donors. V dropped 9 bases and J dropped 1; count of bases not matched to a gene: 13. Per the germline V gene, CDR1 is SGHRS and CDR2 is YFSETQ. The CDR3 covers 16 residues. The PCR was carried out with 60 Vbeta primers and 13 Jbeta primers. Repertoires were generated with immunoSEQ multiplex PCR, while TCRdb's copy carries only in-frame clones and drops some. The sample has 120,000 or so clones, 80% seen once. The sample consisted of PBMCs. This sequence joins TRBV5-1 and TRBJ2-3, with 8 bases that match TRBD2. The source is a human donor in good health. CDR3 in DNA: TGCGCCACCGGCAAGGGTAGCGGGGTGGGCACAGATACGCAGTATTTT. Encoded protein: CATGKGSGVGTDTQYF.